In this sample, the clone carrying this T cell receptor (beta chain) turned up a few times. This sample was included in a study of molecular identifiers for immune sequencing clone quantification. CDR3 length: 13 amino acids. Germline CDR1 reads LNHDA; CDR2 reads SQIVND (reference sequence). V lost 7 bases to trimming and J lost 2 bases, with 10 bases between them. From the PCR reads, TCRdb called clonotypes with MiXCR, one entry per CDR3 protein. This repertoire shows just under 650,000 distinct CDR3 sequences, less than 20% found once; its top ten account for approximately 0.9%. This chain uses TRBV19 with TRBJ2-3; D remains ambiguous. Sequenced: naive CD8+ T cells from blood, with Jurkat cell RNA spiked in. Subset in this sample: FACS-sorted CD8+CD4-CCR7+CD45RA+ naive T cells. This receptor was taken from a human donor in good health. Some libraries in this study had Jurkat cell RNA spiked in. CDR3 nucleotides: TGTGCCAGTACCAGTCTAGTCACAGATACGCAGTATTTT. Translated: CASTSLVTDTQYF.